A selection of T cell receptor beta chains follows, all from one sample in a study of T cell responses to AZD1222 COVID-19 vaccine. Sequencing was performed with immunoSEQ multiplex PCR; in TCRdb, only in-frame clones are kept and a portion is missing. The sample has around 180,000 clones, around 91% seen once; the top ten hold 6.9%. The sequences come from peripheral blood, collected on day 0 of AZD1222 vaccination. These TCRs come from an adult in good health. The CDR3 runs from the conserved cysteine through the conserved F or W. A D gene is named only where the DNA matches it firmly. For some rows the clone size is stated as once, few or many, or as a class when expanded; others skip it.

clone_size: .; v_call: TRBV7-3; j_call: TRBJ2-3; d_call: TRBD2; cdr3_aa: CASSLTASGGTDTQYF; cdr3_nt: TGTGCCAGCAGCTTAACGGCTAGCGGGGGAACAGATACGCAGTATTTT
clone_size: once; v_call: TRBV13; j_call: TRBJ2-7; d_call: .; cdr3_aa: CASSPGGRVTYEQYF; cdr3_nt: TGTGCCAGCAGTCCCGGAGGCAGGGTGACCTACGAGCAGTACTTC
clone_size: .; v_call: TRBV5-5; j_call: TRBJ1-6; d_call: .; cdr3_aa: CASSPGLSSYNSPLHF; cdr3_nt: TGTGCCAGCAGCCCGGGATTGAGCTCCTATAATTCACCCCTCCACTTT
clone_size: .; v_call: TRBV29-1; j_call: TRBJ2-5; d_call: .; cdr3_aa: CSVGQPETQYF; cdr3_nt: TGCAGCGTTGGGCAGCCAGAGACCCAGTACTTC
clone_size: .; v_call: TRBV2; j_call: TRBJ1-1; d_call: .; cdr3_aa: CASSDWGRNTEAFF; cdr3_nt: TGTGCCAGCAGTGACTGGGGGAGGAACACTGAAGCTTTCTTT
clone_size: .; v_call: TRBV27; j_call: TRBJ2-1; d_call: .; cdr3_aa: CASSREGASYNEQFF; cdr3_nt: TGTGCCAGCAGCCGCGAGGGCGCCTCCTACAATGAGCAGTTCTTC
clone_size: .; v_call: TRBV6-1; j_call: TRBJ1-3; d_call: .; cdr3_aa: CASSGAVYRDSGNTIYF; cdr3_nt: TGTGCCAGCAGTGGCGCGGTTTATCGCGACTCTGGAAACACCATATATTTT
clone_size: .; v_call: TRBV13; j_call: TRBJ2-1; d_call: TRBD2; cdr3_aa: CASSTTSGGPSYNEQFF; cdr3_nt: TGTGCCAGCAGCACAACTAGCGGGGGCCCCTCCTACAATGAGCAGTTCTTC
clone_size: .; v_call: TRBV13; j_call: TRBJ1-3; d_call: .; cdr3_aa: CASSYALGAISSGNTIYF; cdr3_nt: TGTGCCAGCAGCTACGCCTTGGGGGCGATCTCCTCTGGAAACACCATATATTTT
clone_size: .; v_call: TRBV7-2; j_call: TRBJ1-1; d_call: .; cdr3_aa: CASSYKGMNTEAFF; cdr3_nt: TGTGCCAGCAGCTACAAGGGGATGAACACTGAAGCTTTCTTT